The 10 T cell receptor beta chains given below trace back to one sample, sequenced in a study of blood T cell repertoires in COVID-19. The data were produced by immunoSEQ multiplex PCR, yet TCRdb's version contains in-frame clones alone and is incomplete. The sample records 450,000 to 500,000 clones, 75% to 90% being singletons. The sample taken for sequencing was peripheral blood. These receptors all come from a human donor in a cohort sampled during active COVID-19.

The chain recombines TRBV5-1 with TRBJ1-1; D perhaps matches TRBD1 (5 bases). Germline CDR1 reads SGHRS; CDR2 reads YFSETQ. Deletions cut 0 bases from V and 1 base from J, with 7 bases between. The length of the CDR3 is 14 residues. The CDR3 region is CASSLATANTEAFF. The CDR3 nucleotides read TGCGCCAGCAGCTTGGCGACAGCGAACACTGAAGCTTTCTTT. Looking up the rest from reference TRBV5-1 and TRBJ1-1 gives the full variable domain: KAGVTQTPRYLIKTRGQQVTLSCSPISGHRSVSWYQQTPGQGLQFLFEYFSETQRNKGNFPGRFSGRQFSNSRSEMNVSTLELGDSALYLCASSLATANTEAFFGQGTRLTVV.

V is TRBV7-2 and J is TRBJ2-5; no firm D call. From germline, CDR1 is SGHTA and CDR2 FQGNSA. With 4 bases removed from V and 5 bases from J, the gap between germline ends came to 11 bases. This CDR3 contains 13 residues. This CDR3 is CASSSGGGETQYF. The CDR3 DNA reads TGTGCCAGCAGCTCAGGTGGTGGGGAGACCCAGTACTTC.

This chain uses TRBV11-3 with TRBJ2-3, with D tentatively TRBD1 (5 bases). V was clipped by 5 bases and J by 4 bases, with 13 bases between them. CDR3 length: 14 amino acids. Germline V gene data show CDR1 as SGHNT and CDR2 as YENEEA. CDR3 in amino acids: CASSPGRVSDTQYF. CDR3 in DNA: TGTGCCAGCAGCCCCGGCAGGGTATCAGATACGCAGTATTTT.

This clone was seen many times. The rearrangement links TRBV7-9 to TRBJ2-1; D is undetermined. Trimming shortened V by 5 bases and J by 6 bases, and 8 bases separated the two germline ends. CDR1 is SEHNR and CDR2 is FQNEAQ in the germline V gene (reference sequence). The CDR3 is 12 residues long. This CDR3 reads CASSPTSNEQFF. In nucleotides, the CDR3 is TGTGCCAGCAGCCCGACAAGCAATGAGCAGTTCTTC.

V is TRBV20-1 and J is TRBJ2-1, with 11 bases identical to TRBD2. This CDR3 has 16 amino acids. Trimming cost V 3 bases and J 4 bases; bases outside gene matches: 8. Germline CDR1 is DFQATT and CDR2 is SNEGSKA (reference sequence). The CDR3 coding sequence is TGCAGTGCTAGTGGCTCCGGGACTAGCGGATACAATGAGCAGTTCTTC. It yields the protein CSASGSGTSGYNEQFF.

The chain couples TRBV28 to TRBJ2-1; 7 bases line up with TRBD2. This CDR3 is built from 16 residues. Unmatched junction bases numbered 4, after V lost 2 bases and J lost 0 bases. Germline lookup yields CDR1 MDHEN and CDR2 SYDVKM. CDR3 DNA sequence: TGTGCCAGCAGTTTAGCGGGGGATAGCTCCTACAATGAGCAGTTCTTC. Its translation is CASSLAGDSSYNEQFF. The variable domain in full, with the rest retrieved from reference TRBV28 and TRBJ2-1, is DVKVTQSSRYLVKRTGEKVFLECVQDMDHENMFWYRQDPGLGLRLIYFSYDVKMKEKGDIPEGYSVSREKKERFSLILESASTNQTSMYLCASSLAGDSSYNEQFFGPGTRLTVL.

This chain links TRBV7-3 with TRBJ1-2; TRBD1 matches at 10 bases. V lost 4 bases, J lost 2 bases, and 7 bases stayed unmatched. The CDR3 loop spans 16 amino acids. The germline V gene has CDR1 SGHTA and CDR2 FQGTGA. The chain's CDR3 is CASSWGGDRGNYGYTF. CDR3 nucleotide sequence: TGTGCCAGCAGCTGGGGAGGGGACAGGGGCAACTATGGCTACACCTTC.

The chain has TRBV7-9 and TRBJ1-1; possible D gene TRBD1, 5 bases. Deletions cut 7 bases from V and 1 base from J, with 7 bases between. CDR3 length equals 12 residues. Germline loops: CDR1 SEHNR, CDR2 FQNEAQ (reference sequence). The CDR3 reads CASTDRNTEAFF. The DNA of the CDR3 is TGTGCCAGCACAGACAGGAACACTGAAGCTTTCTTT.

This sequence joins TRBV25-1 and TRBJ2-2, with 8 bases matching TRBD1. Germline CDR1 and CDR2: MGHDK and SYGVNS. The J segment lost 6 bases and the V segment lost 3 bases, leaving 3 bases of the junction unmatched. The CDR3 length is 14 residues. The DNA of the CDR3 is TGTGCCAGCAGTGACTTACAGGGGGCCGGGGAGCTGTTTTTT. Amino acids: CASSDLQGAGELFF.

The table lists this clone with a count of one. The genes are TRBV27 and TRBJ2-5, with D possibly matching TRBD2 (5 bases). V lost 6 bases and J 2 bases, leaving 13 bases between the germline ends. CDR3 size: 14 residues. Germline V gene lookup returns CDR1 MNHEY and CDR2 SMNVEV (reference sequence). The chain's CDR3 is CASSPPGFQETQYF. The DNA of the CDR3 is TGTGCCAGCAGCCCCCCGGGGTTTCAAGAGACCCAGTACTTC.